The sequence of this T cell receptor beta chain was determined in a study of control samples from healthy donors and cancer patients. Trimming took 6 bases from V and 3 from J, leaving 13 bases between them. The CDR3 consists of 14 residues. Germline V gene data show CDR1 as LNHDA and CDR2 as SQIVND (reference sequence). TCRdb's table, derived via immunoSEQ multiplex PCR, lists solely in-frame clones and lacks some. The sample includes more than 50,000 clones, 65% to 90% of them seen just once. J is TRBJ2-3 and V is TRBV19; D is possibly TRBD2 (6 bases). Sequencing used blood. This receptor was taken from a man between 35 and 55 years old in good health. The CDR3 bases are TGTGCCAGTAGGACTCGGAGGGGAACAGATACGCAGTATTTT. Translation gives CASRTRRGTDTQYF.